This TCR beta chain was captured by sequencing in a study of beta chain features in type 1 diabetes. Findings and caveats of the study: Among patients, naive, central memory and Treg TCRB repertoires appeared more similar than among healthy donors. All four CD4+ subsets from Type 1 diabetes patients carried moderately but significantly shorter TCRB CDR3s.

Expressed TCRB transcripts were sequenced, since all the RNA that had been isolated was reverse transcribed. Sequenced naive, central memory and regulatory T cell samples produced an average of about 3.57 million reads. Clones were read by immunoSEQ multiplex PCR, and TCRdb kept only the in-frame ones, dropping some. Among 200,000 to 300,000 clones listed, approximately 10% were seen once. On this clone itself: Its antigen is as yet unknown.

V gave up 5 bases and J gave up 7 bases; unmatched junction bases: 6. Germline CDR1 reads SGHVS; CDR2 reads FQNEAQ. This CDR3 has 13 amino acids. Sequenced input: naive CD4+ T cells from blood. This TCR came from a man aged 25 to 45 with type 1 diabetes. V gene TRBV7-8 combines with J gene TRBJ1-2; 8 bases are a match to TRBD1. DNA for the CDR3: TGTGCCAGCAGCCCGAGGACAGGGCCTGGCTACACCTTC. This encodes CASSPRTGPGYTF.